This T cell receptor (beta chain) appears in the sequencing data of a study of T cell repertoires in cytomegalovirus infection (dated by TCRdb to between 2019 and 2020). Turning to the overall study: Recently identified HLA-C-restricted CMV epitopes, whose presentation resists viral immunomodulation, were targeted by peptide stimulations together with well-studied HLA-B-restricted epitopes. Donor HLA type was relevant to the analysis, as public TCR beta signatures indicated carriage of CMV infection together with the matching HLA type.

The treatment or condition label for this specimen denotes: in vitro stimulation with specific CMV peptide epitopes to enrich CMV-specific T cells. From cysteine to phenylalanine, the CDR3 is 15 amino acids long. Just the 45-base CDR3 DNA is kept, in frame starting at base 1. Trimming costs V 4 bases and J 6 bases, and their ends lie 18 bases apart. Based on the germline V gene, the CDR1 and CDR2 sequences are SGHVS and FQNEAQ. A few counts support this clonotype. This receptor's antigen is unknown. The input lacks base qualities; no much larger clone sits a single base away. Reads for this sample came from an Illumina HiSeq 1500. The public reads were reprocessed in TCRdb via fastp at Q25 and MiXCR, keeping in-frame beta chains. Identical CDR3 proteins give one entry, which carries the most common genes and DNA. The sample yields about a million distinct CDR3 sequences; around 31% were counted once. Jointly, the top ten make up 11% to 15% of the sample.

Results and caveats for the whole study, not just this receptor: In both this cohort and an independent approximately 370-donor cohort, the cumulative frequency of public TCR beta family members distinguished carriers of CMV infection plus the relevant HLA type. The ex vivo response was dominated by HLA-C-restricted CMV-specific TCR beta clonotypes, and the single most frequent clonotype in two of eight donors was supplied by these HLA-C-restricted clonotypes.

The chain employs TRBV7-8 and TRBJ1-1; matching of 5 bases hints at TRBD1 as the D gene. Source: cultured CD8+ T cells from PBMCs, taken from culture after CMV antigen stimulation. The sequence was collected from a human donor in good health (CMV status not recorded). Some clones in this sample may be carry-over from other donors' samples. The CDR3 in this case is CASSSTTASSAEAFF. The nucleotide sequence reads as follows: TGTGCCAGCAGCTCGACGACAGCATCATCTGCTGAAGCTTTCTTT. The full variable domain, completed from the reference TRBV7-8 and TRBJ1-1 proteins outside the CDR3, reads GAGVSQSPRYKVAKRGQDVALRCDPISGHVSLFWYQQALGQGPEFLTYFQNEAQLDKSGLPSDRFFAERPEGSVSTLKIQRTQQEDSAVYLCASSSTTASSAEAFFGQGTRLTVV.